A selection of T cell receptor beta chains follows, all from one sample in a study of blood T cells in healthy people across ages. From the 5' RACE reads, TCRdb called clonotypes with MiXCR, one entry per CDR3 protein. The sample lists some 900,000 distinct CDR3 sequences; around 46% were seen once. Sequenced input: blood. The receptors originated from a man aged 25 to 40 in good health. Both conserved end residues are part of each CDR3. Each record gives: V gene, clone size, J gene, D gene, CDR3 protein, CDR3 DNA. D genes are given only for firm matches. Expanded clones get a size class; other rows say once, few or many, or leave the size out.

V: TRBV7-9
size: once
J: TRBJ1-2
D: TRBD1
CDR3: CASSPGQGASYTF
DNA: TGTGCCAGCAGCCCGGGACAGGGGGCGAGCTACACCTTC

V: TRBV5-1
size: -
J: TRBJ2-5
D: -
CDR3: CASNVGQNQETQYF
DNA: TGCGCCAGCAACGTGGGACAAAACCAAGAGACCCAGTACTTC

V: TRBV7-8
size: -
J: TRBJ2-1
D: -
CDR3: CASSGRTVNEQFF
DNA: TGTGCCAGCAGCGGACGGACAGTGAATGAGCAGTTCTTC

V: TRBV6-1
size: -
J: TRBJ2-1
D: -
CDR3: CASSLGAGANEQFF
DNA: TGTGCCAGCAGCTTGGGCGCGGGGGCTAATGAGCAGTTCTTC

V: TRBV20-1
size: -
J: TRBJ2-3
D: -
CDR3: CSAEDRGTDTQYF
DNA: TGCAGTGCTGAGGACCGTGGGACAGATACGCAGTATTTT

V: TRBV6-2/TRBV6-3
size: -
J: TRBJ1-5
D: TRBD1
CDR3: CATLARGRGNQPQHF
DNA: TGTGCCACCCTAGCAAGGGGGCGAGGCAATCAGCCCCAGCATTTT

V: TRBV5-1
size: -
J: TRBJ2-3
D: -
CDR3: CASSRTSDTQYF
DNA: TGCGCCAGCAGCCGGACCTCAGATACGCAGTATTTT

V: TRBV30
size: -
J: TRBJ2-1
D: TRBD1
CDR3: CACAGQGRNEQFF
DNA: TGTGCCTGTGCTGGACAGGGGCGCAATGAGCAGTTCTTC

V: TRBV19
size: -
J: TRBJ1-2
D: -
CDR3: CASRIPELYGYTF
DNA: TGTGCCAGTAGAATCCCGGAACTCTATGGCTACACCTTC

V: TRBV12-3/TRBV12-4
size: few
J: TRBJ2-7
D: -
CDR3: CASSLLQGEQQYF
DNA: TGTGCCAGCAGTTTACTCCAGGGTGAGCAGCAGTACTTC

V: TRBV6-4
size: -
J: TRBJ2-1
D: TRBD2
CDR3: CACSVASGVSNEQFF
DNA: TGTGCCTGCAGCGTGGCTAGCGGGGTGAGCAATGAGCAGTTCTTC